The clone carrying this T cell receptor (beta chain) was counted a single time. Its antigen is currently unknown. The data are from a study of radiotherapy plus CTLA-4 blockade in lung cancer. Study-level information: Of the patients, roughly 20% showed objective responses and around 34% attained disease control.

Deletions cut 4 bases from V and 1 base from J, with 5 bases between. The CDR3 totals 12 residues. CDR1 and CDR2 from the germline V gene are SGHNT and YYREEE (reference sequence). Sequencing used immunoSEQ multiplex PCR; TCRdb keeps in-frame clones, though not all of them. The table records 83,000 or so clones, roughly four fifths of them present only once. Study outcomes and limitations: In blood, TCR clones derived from the tumor expanded after radiotherapy plus ipilimumab.

The chain carries TRBV5-4 and TRBJ1-2, with D hard to call. The sequence was collected from a human donor with non-small cell lung cancer who had stable disease on radiotherapy plus ipilimumab. Specimen: peripheral blood, collected from a patient treated with radiotherapy plus ipilimumab. The CDR3 bases are TGTGCCAGCAGCCGGGATAACTATGGCTACACCTTC. It encodes CASSRDNYGYTF.